This TCR beta chain was sequenced in a study of blood T cell repertoires in COVID-19. Whole-study context: COVID-19 samples, acute and convalescent, were from the United States, Italy and Spain.

Original analysis: The assay estimated nucleated cells by amplifying reference gene primers. Data came from immunoSEQ multiplex PCR; TCRdb stores just in-frame clones and leaves some out. D and trimming were read from the DNA, whereas the V and J calls and clone size are those reported in that table. The data hold around 110,000 clones, with around nine tenths observed a single time. The source is a woman under 40 with acute or convalescent COVID-19. The specimen sequenced was peripheral blood.

In DNA form, the CDR3 reads TGTGCCAGCAGCCCAAATGAGGGAGGCACAGATACGCAGTATTTT. This translates into CASSPNEGGTDTQYF. The chain carries TRBV7-9 and TRBJ2-3; TRBD2 might be the D (5 bases). This CDR3 has 15 amino acids. Trimming removed 5 bases at V and 1 base at J, with 13 bases between. Germline CDR1 and CDR2: SEHNR and FQNEAQ (reference sequence).